What follows describes a single T cell receptor beta chain. The target of this receptor is not known. Per-nucleotide qualities are absent, and no much larger clonotype sits a single base away. The CDR3 sequence holds 15 residues, the cysteine and phenylalanine included. Only the CDR3 DNA stays, 45 bases, in frame from base 1. The CDR1 and CDR2 encoded by the germline V gene are MDHEN and SYDVKM. Between the V and J ends, shortened by 2 bases and 0 bases respectively, the junction contains 10 bases. The data were taken from a study of blood T cell repertoires in COVID-19 (dated by TCRdb to the early 2020s). Regarding the complete study: The collaborator samples originated in the United States, Italy and Spain and spanned the acute and convalescent phases of COVID-19. The samples were drawn from two sources: the first 160 participants of the ongoing ImmuneRACE study, and 950 to 1,500 subjects contributed by 6 global collaborators. Subjects who had been exposed to COVID-19, were actively infected with it, or had recovered from it provided the deeply sampled blood TCRbeta repertoires that made up the dataset. The sample metadata nearly always contained a de-identified subject ID, COVID-19 status, age in years and sex. Where available, HLA class I and class II types were taken from metadata supplied by the sample provider and were not determined by assay-based typing. The prospective study material was composed of cDNA or gDNA derived from T cells, B-cell-depleted T cells, or PBMCs. The repertoires were released in a freely available public database intended as a resource for research on the immune response to SARS-CoV-2.

Each collaborating institution followed its own protocols to collect whole blood in K2EDTA tubes. For TCRbeta analysis, collaborator samples were shipped as frozen whole blood, as isolated PBMCs, or as DNA extracted from either sample type. Results the study describes overall, beyond this receptor: The amount of clinical and demographic metadata varied by source and participant and was provided uncurated.

The immunoSEQ Assay, a bias-controlled multiplex PCR, was used to amplify TCRbeta CDR3 regions from genomic DNA. As for the authors' bioinformatics: The number of nucleated cells in each sample was estimated by amplification of reference gene primers within the assay. Sequence reads were collapsed and filtered to measure the absolute abundance of every unique TCRbeta CDR3 rearrangement. For each sample, productive Simpson clonality was calculated as the square root of Simpson's diversity index across productive rearrangements. The source is immuneACCESS, and TCRdb retained only in-frame sequences with V and J called. Part of the clones is not carried over; for the studies checked, unresolved V genes explain less than half of this, and the remainder is unexplained. V and J calls and clone size are copied from that table; D and trimming were computed from the DNA. This sample gives under 75,000 clones in total; 81% of them show up just once. The top ten clones comprise roughly 28% of the sample.

The chain joins TRBV28 to TRBJ1-1; the D segment could be TRBD1, given 6 matching bases. The TCR was taken from a woman of 80 years or more with active or convalescent COVID-19. Sequences were obtained from peripheral blood. The sequenced DNA is TGTGCCAGCAGTTTAATTGGACAGATGAACACTGAAGCTTTCTTT. Its amino acids are CASSLIGQMNTEAFF.